This paragraph reports one TCR beta chain. The antigen is unknown. The source of the sample is a study of cytotoxic CD8 clonotypes in ibrutinib-treated CLL. At the level of the study: Mean productive templates were approximately 230,000; mean productive rearrangements were around 93,000. Broader study findings: Upon ibrutinib response clonality rose, and upon progression it fell back toward baseline.

V lost 0 bases and J lost 10, with 13 bases in between. The CDR3 has 15 residues. The germline gives CDR1 SGHVS, CDR2 FQNEAQ. Sequencing used immunoSEQ multiplex PCR; TCRdb keeps in-frame clones, though not all of them. This repertoire shows under 300,000 clones, 60% to 80% found once; its top ten account for roughly 5.7%. The receptor comes from a human donor with chronic lymphocytic leukemia. The gene calls are TRBV7-8 and TRBJ1-6; D ambiguous. Here the sequenced sample was PBMCs, taken at disease progression, from a patient treated with ibrutinib. This CDR3 reads CASSLAGSLHSPLHF. CDR3 nucleotide sequence: TGTGCCAGCAGCTTAGCCGGCAGCTTACACTCACCCCTCCACTTT.